This paragraph reports one T cell receptor (beta chain). Its antigen is unidentified. These data are taken from a study of shared clonotypes between healthy human individuals. Points from the study as a whole: Naive subsets generally had larger estimated richness than memory subsets.

V lost 6 bases and J 6 bases, leaving 12 bases between the germline ends. There are 13 residues in the CDR3. The V gene's germline CDR1 is SNHLY and CDR2 FYNNEI. Libraries were prepared by immunoSEQ multiplex PCR; TCRdb keeps only in-frame clonotypes and omits some of them. The profile shows 2 million to 2.5 million clones, about 94% of them singletons. CD4+ cell separation produced CD45RA+ naive and CD45RA-negative memory subsets. The receptor's source is a man between 18 and 29 years old in good health. The rearrangement joins TRBV2 to TRBJ2-1; tentatively, D is TRBD2 (6 bases). The sequenced material came from naive CD4+ T cells sorted from blood. The subset denotes: CD45RA+ positively selected. CDR3 sequence: CASSRDSTNEQFF. CDR3 bases: TGTGCCAGCAGCCGGGACTCCACCAATGAGCAGTTCTTC.